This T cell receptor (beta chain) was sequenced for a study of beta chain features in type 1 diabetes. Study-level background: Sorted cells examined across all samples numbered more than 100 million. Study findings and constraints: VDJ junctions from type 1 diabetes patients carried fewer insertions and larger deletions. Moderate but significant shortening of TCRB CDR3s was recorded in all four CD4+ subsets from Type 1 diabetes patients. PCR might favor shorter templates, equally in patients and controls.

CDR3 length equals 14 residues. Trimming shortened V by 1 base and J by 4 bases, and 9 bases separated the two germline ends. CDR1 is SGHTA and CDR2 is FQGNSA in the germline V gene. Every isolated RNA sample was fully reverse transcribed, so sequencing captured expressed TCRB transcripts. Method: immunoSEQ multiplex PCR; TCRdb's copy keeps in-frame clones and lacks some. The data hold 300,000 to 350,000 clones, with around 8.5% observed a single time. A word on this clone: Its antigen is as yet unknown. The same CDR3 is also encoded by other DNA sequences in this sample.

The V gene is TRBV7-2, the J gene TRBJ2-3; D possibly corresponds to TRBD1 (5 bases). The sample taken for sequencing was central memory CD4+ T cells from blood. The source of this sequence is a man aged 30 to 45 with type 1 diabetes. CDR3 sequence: CASSLGGAPDTQYF. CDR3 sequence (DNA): TGTGCCAGCAGCTTAGGGGGCGCCCCAGATACGCAGTATTTT.